A single sample is the source of the 10 T cell receptor beta chains below, sequenced in a study of T cell clusters in autoimmune cytopenias. TRB was amplified by touch-down multiplex PCR, primer pools A and B combined. TCRdb re-called the multiplex PCR reads and catalogs CDR3 proteins one per entry, DNA excluded. This sample contains thousands of distinct CDR3 sequences. Each sample's input was 250 ng genomic DNA, 38,000 or so genome equivalents. Input material: peripheral blood. Receptors originate from a human donor with an autoimmune cytopenia or autoimmune hepatitis (not recorded which).

This clonotype counts as medium-sized (0.01 to 0.1%) by frequency. This chain joins TRBV15 and TRBJ1-2; TCRdb designates TRBD1, a call that cannot be tested without DNA. This CDR3 region has 16 residues. Germline V gene lookup returns CDR1 LNHNV and CDR2 YYDKDF (reference sequence). Here the CDR3 reads CATSRDLGVLLYGYTF.

The CDR3 reads CASSLQGASATPNYNEQFF. The rearrangement joins TRBV11-1 to TRBJ2-1; TCRdb's D call of TRBD1 is untestable without DNA. Germline CDR1 SGHAT, CDR2 FQDESV (reference sequence). The CDR3 extends over 19 amino acids.

Judged by frequency, this clonotype is medium-sized. V is TRBV5-6 and J is TRBJ1-1. This CDR3 has 12 residues. The V gene's germline CDR1 is SGHDT and CDR2 YYEEEE. CDR3 sequence reads: CASSLSHTEAFF.

This clonotype counts as medium-sized by frequency. The chain links TRBV6-5 to TRBJ1-2; TCRdb reports TRBD1, a call that lacks DNA to check it against. Germline CDR1 reads MNHEY; CDR2 reads SVGAGI. This CDR3 is built from 15 residues. CDR3 protein: CASSPRGQQIYGYTF.

The rearrangement joins TRBV5-8 to TRBJ2-7; absent DNA, TCRdb's TRBD1 call cannot be checked. Germline loops: CDR1 SGHTS, CDR2 YDEGEE. CDR3 length: 13 amino acids. CDR3: CASRGWGPNEQYF.

This clonotype is identified as medium-sized (0.01 to 0.1%) from frequency. The chain carries TRBV19 and TRBJ2-7. CDR3 size: 13 residues. CDR1 is LNHDA and CDR2 is SQIVND in the germline V gene (reference sequence). The chain's CDR3 is CASSIRASTEQYF.

V is TRBV7-9 and J is TRBJ1-1; no DNA is available, so the TRBD1 call from TCRdb remains unchecked. The germline CDR1 and CDR2 sequences are SEHNR and FQNEAQ (reference sequence). This CDR3 is built from 13 residues. The CDR3 loop is CASSPPVTTEAFF. Using reference TRBV7-9 and TRBJ1-1 for the parts outside the CDR3, the full variable domain is DTGVSQNPRHKITKRGQNVTFRCDPISEHNRLYWYRQTLGQGPEFLTYFQNEAQLEKSRLLSDRFSAERPKGSFSTLEIQRTEQGDSAMYLCASSPPVTTEAFFGQGTRLTVV.

Frequency places this clonotype as medium-sized. The chain combines TRBV7-9 with TRBJ1-2; the D call from TCRdb, TRBD1, cannot be confirmed without DNA. CDR3 length: 16 amino acids. CDR1 and CDR2 from the germline V gene are SEHNR and FQNEAQ (reference sequence). The CDR3 sequence: CASSLGPSSTRYGYTF.

By frequency, this clonotype is medium-sized (0.01 to 0.1%). The gene calls are TRBV19 and TRBJ1-5; TCRdb gives TRBD1 as the D gene, but with no DNA this cannot be confirmed. CDR3 size: 13 residues. CDR1 is LNHDA, CDR2 SQIVND, per germline (reference sequence). CDR3 sequence reads: CASTPGGYQPQHF.

This clonotype is classed as medium-sized by frequency. The chain couples TRBV5-5 to TRBJ1-2; no DNA is available, so the TRBD1 call from TCRdb remains unchecked. The CDR3 is 16 residues long. Germline V gene sequence: CDR1 SGHKS, CDR2 YYEKEE (reference sequence). The CDR3 protein is CASSWTWGQLNYGYTF.